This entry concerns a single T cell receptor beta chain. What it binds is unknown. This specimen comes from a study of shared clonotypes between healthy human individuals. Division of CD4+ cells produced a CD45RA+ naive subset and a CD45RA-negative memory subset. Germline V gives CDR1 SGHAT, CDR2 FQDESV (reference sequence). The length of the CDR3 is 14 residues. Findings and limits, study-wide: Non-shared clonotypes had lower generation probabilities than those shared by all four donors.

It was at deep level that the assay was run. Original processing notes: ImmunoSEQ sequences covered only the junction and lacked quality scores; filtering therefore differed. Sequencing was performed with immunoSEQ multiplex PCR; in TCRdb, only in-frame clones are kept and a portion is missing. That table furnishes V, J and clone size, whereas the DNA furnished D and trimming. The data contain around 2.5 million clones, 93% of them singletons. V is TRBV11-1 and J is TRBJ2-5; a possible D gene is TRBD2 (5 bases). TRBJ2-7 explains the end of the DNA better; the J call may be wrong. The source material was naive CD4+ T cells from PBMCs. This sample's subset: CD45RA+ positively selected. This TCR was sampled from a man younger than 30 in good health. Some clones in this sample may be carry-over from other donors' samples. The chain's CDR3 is CASSDYTNPYEQYF. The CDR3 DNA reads TGTGCCAGCAGTGACTACACAAACCCCTACGAGCAGTACTTC.